Listed here is a single TCR beta chain. Assay: immunoSEQ multiplex PCR; the TCRdb copy retains only in-frame clones and omits some. The sample shows 60,000 to 85,000 clones, roughly 94% of them seen only once. Germline V gene data show CDR1 as SGHTA and CDR2 as FQGNSA. Trimming stripped 4 bases from V and 3 bases from J, with 12 bases between. The CDR3 contains 14 residues. The data were obtained in a study of T cell changes during pregnancy in multiple sclerosis. This sequence was found in a female donor with multiple sclerosis, enrolled in a pregnancy study. The source material was peripheral blood, sampled in the third trimester of pregnancy. This chain uses TRBV7-2 with TRBJ1-1, with D possibly matching TRBD1 (6 bases). The CDR3 DNA follows: TGTGCCAGCAGCTCGCAGGGGCTGGACACTGAAGCTTTCTTT. This translates into CASSSQGLDTEAFF.